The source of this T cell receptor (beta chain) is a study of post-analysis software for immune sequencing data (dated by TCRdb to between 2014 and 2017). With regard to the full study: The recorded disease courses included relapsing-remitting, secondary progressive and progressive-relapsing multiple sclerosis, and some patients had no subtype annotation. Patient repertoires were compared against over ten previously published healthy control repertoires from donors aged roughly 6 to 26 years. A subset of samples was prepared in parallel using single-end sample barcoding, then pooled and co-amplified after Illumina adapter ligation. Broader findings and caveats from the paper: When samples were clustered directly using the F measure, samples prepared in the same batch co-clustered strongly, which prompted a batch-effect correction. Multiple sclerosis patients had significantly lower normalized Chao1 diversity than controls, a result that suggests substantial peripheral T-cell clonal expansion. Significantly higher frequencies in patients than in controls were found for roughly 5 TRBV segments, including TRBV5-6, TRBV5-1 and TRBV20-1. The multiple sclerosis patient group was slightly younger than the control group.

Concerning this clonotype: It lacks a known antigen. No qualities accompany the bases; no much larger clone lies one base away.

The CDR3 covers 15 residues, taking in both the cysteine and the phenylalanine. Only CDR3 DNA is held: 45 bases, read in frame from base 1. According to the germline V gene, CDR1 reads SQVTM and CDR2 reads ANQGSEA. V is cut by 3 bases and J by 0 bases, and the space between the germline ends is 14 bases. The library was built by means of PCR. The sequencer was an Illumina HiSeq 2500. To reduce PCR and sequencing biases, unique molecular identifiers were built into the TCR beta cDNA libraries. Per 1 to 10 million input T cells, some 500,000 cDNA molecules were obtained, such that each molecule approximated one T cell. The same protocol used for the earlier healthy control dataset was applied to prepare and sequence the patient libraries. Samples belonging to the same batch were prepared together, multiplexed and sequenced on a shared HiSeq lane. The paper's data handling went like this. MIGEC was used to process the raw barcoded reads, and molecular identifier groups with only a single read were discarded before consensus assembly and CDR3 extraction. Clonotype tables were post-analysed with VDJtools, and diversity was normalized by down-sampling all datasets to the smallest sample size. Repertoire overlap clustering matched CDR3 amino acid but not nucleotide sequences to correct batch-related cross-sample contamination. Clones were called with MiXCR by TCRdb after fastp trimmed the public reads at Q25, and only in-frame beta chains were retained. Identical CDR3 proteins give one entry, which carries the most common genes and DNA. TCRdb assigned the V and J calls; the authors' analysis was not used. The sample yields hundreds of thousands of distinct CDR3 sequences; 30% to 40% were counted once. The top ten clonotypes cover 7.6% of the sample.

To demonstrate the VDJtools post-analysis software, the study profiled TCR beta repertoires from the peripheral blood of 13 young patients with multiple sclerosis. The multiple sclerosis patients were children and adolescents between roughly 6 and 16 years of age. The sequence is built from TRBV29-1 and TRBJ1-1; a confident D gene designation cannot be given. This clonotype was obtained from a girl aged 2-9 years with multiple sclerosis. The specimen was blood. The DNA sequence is TGCAGCGTTGATTGGTGGGGATTTATGAACACTGAAGCTTTCTTT. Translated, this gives CSVDWWGFMNTEAFF.